The 8 T cell receptor beta chains presented below share a single source sample, sequenced in a study of blood T cells in healthy people across ages. The second PCR ran about 6 to 12 cycles with a sample-barcoded 5' primer and J-beta primers. TCRdb fed the 5' RACE reads into MiXCR, producing one record per CDR3 protein. The sample lists about 1.8 million distinct CDR3 sequences, around half occurring once. The sequencing input was blood. The receptors were gathered from a woman between 40 and 55 years old in good health.

This clonotype showed up just a few times. The J gene is TRBJ2-1, the V gene TRBV20-1; TRBD2 matches 9 bases. The CDR3 consists of 13 residues. Germline CDR1 and CDR2: DFQATT and SNEGSKA (reference sequence). With V trimmed by 7 bases and J by 9 bases, 10 bases remained unmatched. The CDR3 DNA is TGCAGTGGAGGCGGGGGGGGTGGAGTTGAGCAGTTCTTC. Its translation is CSGGGGGGVEQFF.

The chain carries TRBV5-1 and TRBJ2-5; 9 nucleotides agree with TRBD1. The V segment lost 3 bases and the J segment 2 bases; nucleotides outside the gene matches: 5. CDR3 length equals 15 residues. Germline V gene lookup returns CDR1 SGHRS and CDR2 YFSETQ. CDR3 in amino acids: CASSWRDRVQETQYF. Here the CDR3 DNA reads TGCGCCAGCAGCTGGAGGGACAGGGTACAAGAGACCCAGTACTTC. Full variable domain (outside the CDR3, taken from reference TRBV5-1 and TRBJ2-5): KAGVTQTPRYLIKTRGQQVTLSCSPISGHRSVSWYQQTPGQGLQFLFEYFSETQRNKGNFPGRFSGRQFSNSRSEMNVSTLELGDSALYLCASSWRDRVQETQYFGPGTRLLVL.

This chain uses TRBV11-2 with TRBJ1-2; D unclear. Germline CDR1 reads SGHAT; CDR2 reads FQNNGV. This CDR3 is 14 amino acids long. The V end was cut by 4 bases, the J end by 0 bases, with 9 bases between. CDR3 nucleotide sequence: TGTGCCAGCAGCTCGTTAAGAACTAACTATGGCTACACCTTC. It codes for CASSSLRTNYGYTF.

The chain is built from TRBV5-1 and TRBJ2-4; no clear D. V lost 6 bases and J lost 13, with 20 bases in between. Per germline, CDR1 SGHRS and CDR2 YFSETQ. This CDR3 is 13 amino acids long. The CDR3, as DNA: TGCGCCAGCATCAATCCAGGTTACAATGAGCAGTACTTC. This gives the protein CASINPGYNEQYF.

V is TRBV6-5 and J is TRBJ2-5, with 10 nucleotides matching TRBD1. V lost 1 base to trimming and J lost 5 bases; unmatched junction nucleotides: 4. Germline V gene lookup returns CDR1 MNHEY and CDR2 SVGAGI. This CDR3 has 15 residues. The DNA for the CDR3 is TGTGCCAGCAGTTACTGGGGACAGGGGAGGGAGACCCAGTACTTC. Translation gives CASSYWGQGRETQYF.

This chain links TRBV7-2 with TRBJ1-2, with D perhaps matching TRBD1 (6 bases). Germline values: CDR1 SGHTA, CDR2 FQGNSA. This CDR3 is built from 15 residues. The ends were cut back, 2 bases at V and 4 bases at J, with 14 bases in the middle. CDR3 sequence (DNA): TGTGCCAGCAGCTTAACGGCGACAGGAAGCTATGGCTACACCTTC. Protein product: CASSLTATGSYGYTF.

This clonotype turned up a few times. This chain connects TRBV15 to TRBJ2-5; D possibly corresponds to TRBD1 (5 bases). Germline values: CDR1 LNHNV, CDR2 YYDKDF (reference sequence). The CDR3 runs 14 residues. V lost 0 bases and J 3 bases, leaving 8 bases between the germline ends. The CDR3 DNA sequence: TGTGCCACCAGCAGAGACAGGGTCGAAGAGACCCAGTACTTC. This codes for CATSRDRVEETQYF.

The chain has TRBV3-1 and TRBJ2-3; 10 bases are shared with TRBD2. The V gene's germline CDR1 is LGHDT and CDR2 YNNKEL (reference sequence). This CDR3 has 17 residues. Losses at the gene ends were 1 base for V and 9 bases for J; bases not matched to a gene: 13. CDR3 bases: TGTGCCAGCAGCCAAGTTGTAAGCGGGGGGGTTAAGGGGACGCAGTATTTT. This gives the protein CASSQVVSGGVKGTQYF.